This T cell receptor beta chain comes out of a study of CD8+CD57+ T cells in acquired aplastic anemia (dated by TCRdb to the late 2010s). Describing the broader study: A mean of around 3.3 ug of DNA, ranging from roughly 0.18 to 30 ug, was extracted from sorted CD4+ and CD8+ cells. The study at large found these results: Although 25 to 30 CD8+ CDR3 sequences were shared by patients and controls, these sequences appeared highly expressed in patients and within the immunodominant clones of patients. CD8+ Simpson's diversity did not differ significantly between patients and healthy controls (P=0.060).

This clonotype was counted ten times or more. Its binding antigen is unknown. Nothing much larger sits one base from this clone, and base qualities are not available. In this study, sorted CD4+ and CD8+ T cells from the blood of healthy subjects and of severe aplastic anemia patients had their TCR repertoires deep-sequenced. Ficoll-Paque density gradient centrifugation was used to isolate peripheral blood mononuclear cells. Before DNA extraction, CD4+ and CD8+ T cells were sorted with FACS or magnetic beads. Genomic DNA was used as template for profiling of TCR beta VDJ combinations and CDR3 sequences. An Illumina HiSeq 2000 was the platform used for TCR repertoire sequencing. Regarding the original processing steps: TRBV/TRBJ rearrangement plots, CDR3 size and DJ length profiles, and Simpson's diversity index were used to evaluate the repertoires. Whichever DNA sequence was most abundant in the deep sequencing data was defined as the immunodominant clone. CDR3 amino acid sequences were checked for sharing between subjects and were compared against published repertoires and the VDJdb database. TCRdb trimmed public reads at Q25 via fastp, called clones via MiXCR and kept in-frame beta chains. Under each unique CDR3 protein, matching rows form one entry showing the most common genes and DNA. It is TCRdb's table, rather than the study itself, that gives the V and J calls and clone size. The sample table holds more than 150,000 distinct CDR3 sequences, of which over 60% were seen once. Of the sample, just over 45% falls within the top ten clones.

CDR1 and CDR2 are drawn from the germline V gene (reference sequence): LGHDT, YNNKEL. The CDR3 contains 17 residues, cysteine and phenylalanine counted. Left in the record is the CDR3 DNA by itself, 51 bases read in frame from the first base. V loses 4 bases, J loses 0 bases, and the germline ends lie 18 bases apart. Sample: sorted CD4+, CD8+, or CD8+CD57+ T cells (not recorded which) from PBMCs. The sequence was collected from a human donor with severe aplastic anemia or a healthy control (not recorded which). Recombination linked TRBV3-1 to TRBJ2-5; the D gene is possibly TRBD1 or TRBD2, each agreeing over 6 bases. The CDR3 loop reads CASSLEQLGGYQETQYF. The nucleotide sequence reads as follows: TGTGCCAGCAGCCTAGAGCAACTAGGGGGGTACCAAGAGACCCAGTACTTC.